Listed below are T cell receptor beta chains from one sample, sequenced in a study of cytomegalovirus exposure and HLA in healthy donors. Sequencing was performed with immunoSEQ multiplex PCR; in TCRdb, only in-frame clones are kept and a portion is missing. This sample has around 120,000 clones, with around 80% found just once. Material: PBMCs. These receptors were taken from a woman aged 45-65 years in good health and CMV-seropositive. CDR3s include the opening cysteine and the closing phenylalanine or tryptophan. A D gene is named only where the DNA matches it firmly. Clone sizes are given selectively: once, few, many, or a class where the clone is expanded.

cdr3_nt,cdr3_aa,j_call,d_call,clone_size,v_call
TGCAGCGTTGAAGGGGGACACTTACAAGAGACCCAGTACTTC,CSVEGGHLQETQYF,TRBJ2-5,NA,NA,TRBV29-1
TGTGCCAGTAGCCCACTAGGGGAGGGCCGAAATGAGCAGTTCTTC,CASSPLGEGRNEQFF,TRBJ2-1,TRBD2,NA,TRBV27
TGCGCCAGCAGCCAAGAGTGGGGGCAGGGGTCACCCCTCCACTTT,CASSQEWGQGSPLHF,TRBJ1-6,NA,once,TRBV4-3
TGTGCCAGCATCCCCCGGGATCCGGAGGGCTCCTACAATGAGCAGTTCTTC,CASIPRDPEGSYNEQFF,TRBJ2-1,NA,NA,TRBV7-9
TGTGCCAGCAGCTTGACAAACAATGAGCAGTTCTTC,CASSLTNNEQFF,TRBJ2-1,NA,few,TRBV5-4
TGTGCCAGCAGTTTAGGGAGACAGGCTGGTAACTATGGCTACACCTTC,CASSLGRQAGNYGYTF,TRBJ1-2,NA,few,TRBV27
TGCAGCGTTGAGACAGGGGGCCGAGATCAGCCCCAGCATTTT,CSVETGGRDQPQHF,TRBJ1-5,TRBD1,NA,TRBV29-1
TGCGCCAGCAGCTTGGCTCGGGGGGGGGATCAAGAGACCCAGTACTTC,CASSLARGGDQETQYF,TRBJ2-5,TRBD2,NA,TRBV5-1
TGTGCCAGCAGCCAACGAACCGGGACTAGCGGGACTTGGCACAATGAGCAGTTCTTC,CASSQRTGTSGTWHNEQFF,TRBJ2-1,TRBD2,NA,TRBV4-2
TGTGCCAGCAGCGCTACGGGGAACACCATATATTTT,CASSATGNTIYF,TRBJ1-3,NA,NA,TRBV7-3
TGTGCCAGCAGTTTCCAATCGGGGGGCAATCAGCCCCAGCATTTT,CASSFQSGGNQPQHF,TRBJ1-5,NA,few,TRBV27
TGTGCCAGCAGCCCGGACAGAAACTATGGCTACACCTTC,CASSPDRNYGYTF,TRBJ1-2,NA,few,TRBV7-2
TGTGCCAGCAGCTTAGCCCAACGAGGGGGCAGCTCCTACGAGCAGTACTTC,CASSLAQRGGSSYEQYF,TRBJ2-7,TRBD1,NA,TRBV5-4
TGTGCCAGCAGTGAAGCGGGAGGCACAGATACGCAGTATTTT,CASSEAGGTDTQYF,TRBJ2-3,TRBD2,few,TRBV6-4
TGTGCCAGCATCCGGAGTCTAGCCAAAAACATTCAGTACTTC,CASIRSLAKNIQYF,TRBJ2-4,NA,NA,TRBV2
TGTGCCAGCAGTGAACTGACAGGGGGGTACCAAGAGACCCAGTACTTC,CASSELTGGYQETQYF,TRBJ2-5,TRBD1,few,TRBV2
TGTGCCAGCTCACCACAACGACGGGGAAAAAACATTCAGTACTTC,CASSPQRRGKNIQYF,TRBJ2-4,NA,once,TRBV18
TGTGCCAGCAGCGTAGGGCCCAGGGGGAATGAGTTAGGGCAGTACTTC,CASSVGPRGNELGQYF,TRBJ2-7,TRBD1,NA,TRBV9
TGTGCCAGCAGCCAAGGACTACAGGGGCCCCAAGAGACCCAGTACTTC,CASSQGLQGPQETQYF,TRBJ2-5,TRBD1,NA,TRBV14
TGTGCCTGGAGAAAACCGGGACAGGGGCATCAGCCCCAGCATTTT,CAWRKPGQGHQPQHF,TRBJ1-5,TRBD1,NA,TRBV30
TGTGCCAGCAGCTTAGTAATAGCGGGGGGGCGACAAGAGACCCAGTACTTC,CASSLVIAGGRQETQYF,TRBJ2-5,TRBD2,once,TRBV7-6
TGCGCCAGCAGCTTGGCCGGGACTAGCGCCGGGAATGAGCAGTTCTTC,CASSLAGTSAGNEQFF,TRBJ2-1,TRBD2,NA,TRBV5-1
TGTGCCAGTAGCTCACAGGGCGGATCGCAGCCCCAGCATTTT,CASSSQGGSQPQHF,TRBJ1-5,NA,NA,TRBV19
TGTGCCATCAGTGAATCCTGGGAACAGGGGCATAAGGAAAAACTGTTTTTT,CAISESWEQGHKEKLFF,TRBJ1-4,TRBD1,NA,TRBV10-3
TGTGCCAGCAGCTTACCGGTAGGAGGGGATGGGTCTGAAGCTTTCTTT,CASSLPVGGDGSEAFF,TRBJ1-1,NA,NA,TRBV7-9
TGTGCCAGCAGCCTACGACAGGGAATGACTGAAGCTTTCTTT,CASSLRQGMTEAFF,TRBJ1-1,TRBD1,NA,TRBV7-9
TGCGCCAGCAGCTTGGTACTCGTGAGCTCCTACAATGAGCAGTTCTTC,CASSLVLVSSYNEQFF,TRBJ2-1,NA,NA,TRBV5-1
TGCGCCAGCAGCTGGGGAGCGGGGGGGCTCGGCGAGCAGTACTTC,CASSWGAGGLGEQYF,TRBJ2-7,TRBD2,NA,TRBV5-1
TGTGCCAGCGCCCCACAGCGGGAGTGGGATGAGCAGTTCTTC,CASAPQREWDEQFF,TRBJ2-1,TRBD2,NA,TRBV13
TGTGCCAGCAGTGAAACCCCTAGCGGGAGACTCTCCTACGAGCAGTACTTC,CASSETPSGRLSYEQYF,TRBJ2-7,TRBD2,NA,TRBV6-1
TGTGCCAGCAGCTCCGACAGGGACCAAGAAGCTTTCTTT,CASSSDRDQEAFF,TRBJ1-1,TRBD1,once,TRBV7-3
TGTGCCAGCAGCCCATCGGAGGGACGGTCTAGCTCCTACAATGAGCAGTTCTTC,CASSPSEGRSSSYNEQFF,TRBJ2-1,NA,NA,TRBV5-4
TGTGCCAGCAGCTTAATTCCGACTAATGAAAAACTGTTTTTT,CASSLIPTNEKLFF,TRBJ1-4,NA,NA,TRBV7-9
TGTGCCAGCAGCTTGGCCGACGCGGCTCAAGAGACCCAGTACTTC,CASSLADAAQETQYF,TRBJ2-5,NA,once,TRBV5-8
TGTGCCAGCGGCGGGCGCGGGGGGGGCCCTCAAGAGACCCAGTACTTC,CASGGRGGGPQETQYF,TRBJ2-5,TRBD2,NA,TRBV2
TGTGCCAGCAGCTTAGTCCTTAGCCTTCAGCCCCAGCATTTT,CASSLVLSLQPQHF,TRBJ1-5,NA,NA,TRBV7-8
TGTGCCAGCAGCCCCGGGACACAGAACACCGGGGAGCTGTTTTTT,CASSPGTQNTGELFF,TRBJ2-2,NA,NA,TRBV9
TGTGCCAGCAGCTTGGTCCTCGAGCTAGATACGCAGTATTTT,CASSLVLELDTQYF,TRBJ2-3,NA,once,TRBV5-4
TGTGCCAGTAACGAACCGGGACAGGGGAAGGGCGAGCAGTACTTC,CASNEPGQGKGEQYF,TRBJ2-7,TRBD1,NA,TRBV19
TGTGCCAGCAGCTTAACTAGCGAGTACTACGAGCAGTACTTC,CASSLTSEYYEQYF,TRBJ2-7,TRBD2,NA,TRBV7-2
TGTGCCAGCAGCTTATTTTACGGGACTAGCGGAACCTACGAGCAGTGCTTC,CASSLFYGTSGTYEQCF,TRBJ2-7,TRBD2,NA,TRBV7-9
TGTGCCAGCAAGCGGGGGGAGGAAAGGAGGTACGAGCAGTACTTC,CASKRGEERRYEQYF,TRBJ2-7,TRBD2,NA,TRBV2
TGTGCCAGTCGAGCGGGGGGCTATTCCTACGAGCAGTACTTC,CASRAGGYSYEQYF,TRBJ2-7,TRBD2,NA,TRBV2
TGTGCCAGCAGCTCCTATGATAACACTGAAGCTTTCTTT,CASSSYDNTEAFF,TRBJ1-1,NA,few,TRBV7-3
TGTGCCAGCTCACCTACGACAGGGTCGGCCACTGAAGCTTTCTTT,CASSPTTGSATEAFF,TRBJ1-1,TRBD1,NA,TRBV18
TGTGCCAGCAGCCGCCGTGGGGACGGGAGGGGGAGATCCTACGAGCAGTACTTC,CASSRRGDGRGRSYEQYF,TRBJ2-7,TRBD2,NA,TRBV7-2
TGTGCCAGCAGAAACACCCGGGGGCAAGAGACCCAGTACTTC,CASRNTRGQETQYF,TRBJ2-5,NA,NA,TRBV2
TGTGCCAGCTCACCAAGGGACAGGAACAATGAGCAGTTCTTC,CASSPRDRNNEQFF,TRBJ2-1,TRBD1,NA,TRBV18
TGTGCCAGCAGCTTTGGACTGTCATCTGGAAACACCATATATTTT,CASSFGLSSGNTIYF,TRBJ1-3,NA,NA,TRBV5-6
TGTGCCAGCAGCCGGCAAGAGACCCAGTACTTC,CASSRQETQYF,TRBJ2-5,NA,few,TRBV7-2
TGTGCCAGCAGCCCCGGGATGGCGGGGGGGCCCTACAATGAGCAGTTCTTC,CASSPGMAGGPYNEQFF,TRBJ2-1,TRBD2,NA,TRBV7-8
TGTGCCAGCAGTAGCGACCGGGGGGTGCAAGATACGCAGTATTTT,CASSSDRGVQDTQYF,TRBJ2-3,TRBD2,NA,TRBV2
TGCGCCAGCAGCTGGGGGCCGGCGGGTAGCTCCTACGAGCAGTACTTC,CASSWGPAGSSYEQYF,TRBJ2-7,NA,once,TRBV5-1
TGCGCCAGCCGAACCTCGACAAGCAACACTGAAGCTTTCTTT,CASRTSTSNTEAFF,TRBJ1-1,NA,once,TRBV10-2
TGTGCCAGCAGCTTTAGTGCAGGGAGGTTCTCCGGTGATGGCTACACCTTC,CASSFSAGRFSGDGYTF,TRBJ1-2,NA,once,TRBV7-8
TGCGCCAGCAGCCTAACCGGGACAGGGGTCACAGATACGCAGTATTTT,CASSLTGTGVTDTQYF,TRBJ2-3,TRBD1,NA,TRBV4-1
TGTGCCAGCAGTCCGGTGAGCGGGGGCGCCTCCGGGGCCAACGTCCTGACTTTC,CASSPVSGGASGANVLTF,TRBJ2-6,TRBD2,NA,TRBV5-4
TGTGCCAGCAGCAGTAGCGGGGGGGGAACAGATACGCAGTATTTT,CASSSSGGGTDTQYF,TRBJ2-3,TRBD2,NA,TRBV7-9